This T cell receptor beta chain came from a study of T-cell memory formation after mild COVID-19. This clonotype was seen a handful of times. What it binds is not known. TCRdb re-derived calls from the 5' RACE reads in MiXCR, one entry per CDR3 protein. The sample holds about 320,000 distinct CDR3 sequences, roughly an eighth seen once. Study outcomes and limitations: Shrinking CD4+ clones were chiefly CM and EM; CD8+ ones were chiefly EMRA. Day 37-peaking second-wave clones had unconfirmed SARS-CoV-2 specificity. Day 15 to 85 contracting clones showed balanced CD4/CD8; day 15 to 37 expanders favored CD4+.

Per the germline V gene, CDR1 is MDHEN and CDR2 is SYDVKM. The CDR3 is 13 amino acids. Trimming left V 7 bases short and J 4 bases short, with 11 bases between. The sequenced sample consisted of PBMCs or a T cell subset sorted from them (not recorded which). This chain uses TRBV28 with TRBJ1-5; D remains ambiguous. The TCR was taken from a man between 18 and 35 years old who had mild COVID-19 (a few samples of this study predate the infection). Cell type and time point are not known. In DNA form, the CDR3 reads TGTGCCAGCACCGTAAAGAGAAATCAGCCCCAGCATTTT. It codes for CASTVKRNQPQHF. The complete variable domain, with remaining parts taken from reference TRBV28 and TRBJ1-5, reads DVKVTQSSRYLVKRTGEKVFLECVQDMDHENMFWYRQDPGLGLRLIYFSYDVKMKEKGDIPEGYSVSREKKERFSLILESASTNQTSMYLCASTVKRNQPQHFGDGTRLSIL.